Presented here are 10 T cell receptor beta chains from one specimen sequenced in a study of metastatic and nonmetastatic thyroid tumors. TCRdb used MiXCR to call clones anew from the PCR reads. Of some 30,000 clones in the sample, 30% were seen once. The entire patient cohort was treatment-naive prior to thyroid surgery. Sequencing was carried out using blood. The receptors originated from a female donor with papillary thyroid cancer or a benign thyroid nodule (not recorded which). Some clones in this sample may be carry-over from other donors' samples.

About this clone itself: Relative to the germline gene, one junction end is altered; a read error may explain this. J is TRBJ2-7 and V is TRBV11-2; D might be TRBD2 (5 bases). The CDR3 has 15 amino acids. Germline-derived CDR1 and CDR2 are SGHAT and FQNNGV. The CDR3 here is CASSLVRGSSYEQYF. The CDR3 bases are TGTGCCAGCAGTTTAGTCCGGGGAAGCTCCTACGAGCAGTACTTC. Drawing the rest from reference TRBV11-2 and TRBJ2-7, the complete variable domain is EAGVAQSPRYKIIEKRQSVAFWCNPISGHATLYWYQQILGQGPKLLIQFQNNGVVDDSQLPKDRFSAERLKGVDSTLKIQPAKLEDSAVYLCASSLVRGSSYEQYFGPGTRLTVT.

This clone was seen at least ten times. This chain uses TRBV19 with TRBJ2-7, with 9 bases aligning to TRBD1. The CDR3 is made up of 14 amino acids. V lost 1 base to trimming and J lost 5 bases; unmatched junction nucleotides: 3. In germline, CDR1 is LNHDA, CDR2 SQIVND (reference sequence). CDR3 protein: CASSIGTGEDEQYF. The CDR3 DNA follows: TGTGCCAGTAGTATAGGGACAGGGGAGGACGAGCAGTACTTC.

As to this clone: Lacking the conserved final phenylalanine or tryptophan, this CDR3 likely reflects a read error. The chain recombines TRBV19 with TRBJ1-1; D unresolved. Germline assignment: CDR1 LNHDA and CDR2 SQIVND (reference sequence). The V and J ends lost 5 bases and 7 bases respectively, with 14 bases between them. CDR3 size: 13 residues. The CDR3 loop reads CASSSRDRREAFP. DNA of the CDR3: TGTGCCAGTAGTTCGCGGGATCGCCGTGAAGCTTTCCCC.

This clone was picked up many times. The chain couples TRBV28 to TRBJ2-1, with D uncertain. From germline, CDR1 is MDHEN and CDR2 SYDVKM. The CDR3 length is 11 residues. Trimming shortened V by 11 bases and J by 10 bases, and 15 bases separated the two germline ends. In DNA, the CDR3 is TGTGCCGCACTGAAGGGTCGGGAGCAGTTCTTC. It yields the protein CAALKGREQFF.

Many counts were recorded for this clone. This sequence joins TRBV27 and TRBJ2-1; TRBD2 is a possible D gene (5 bases). V shed 8 bases and J shed 5 bases, with 16 bases lying between them. The CDR3 consists of 14 residues. Germline V gives CDR1 MNHEY, CDR2 SMNVEV (reference sequence). The CDR3 coding sequence is TGTGCCAGCCGCTTAGGAGGCACAGACAATGAGCAGTTCTTC. Encoded protein: CASRLGGTDNEQFF.

In this sample, this clone turned up many times. V is TRBV12-3 or TRBV12-4 and J is TRBJ1-1; a weak D match, TRBD1 (5 bases). This CDR3 is 12 amino acids long. The germline V and J ends were trimmed by 8 bases and 5 bases, with 12 bases remaining between them. CDR3 bases: TGTGCCAGCCGTGAGGGGTGGACTGAAGCTTTCTTT. Protein: CASREGWTEAFF.

With respect to this clone: The CDR3 end shows no conserved phenylalanine or tryptophan, and so a read error is likely. J is TRBJ2-1 and V is TRBV6-2 or TRBV6-3, with D uncertain. The germline V gene encodes CDR1 MNHEY and CDR2 SVGEGT. V was cut by 8 bases and J by 9 bases, with 11 bases left in between. This CDR3 spans 11 amino acids. DNA of the CDR3: TGTGCCAGCGGCTTCGTTATTGAGCAGTTCTAC. Translated: CASGFVIEQFY.

On this clone: The conserved final phenylalanine or tryptophan is absent from the CDR3, which likely points to a read error. No DNA is shown, since the ends of the CDR3 on it are uncertain; the CDR3 is the one TCRdb lists. The chain uses TRBV6-2 or TRBV6-3 and TRBJ2-1. The CDR3 sequence runs 11 residues, both termini included. Germline V lookup: CDR1 MNHEY, CDR2 SVGEGT. CDR3 protein: CVSGYVNEQLY.

The sample holds many counts of this clone. V is TRBV29-1 and J is TRBJ1-5; TRBD1 might be the D (5 bases). Germline V gene lookup returns CDR1 SQVTM and CDR2 ANQGSEA. The germline V and J ends were trimmed by 4 bases and 3 bases, with 10 bases remaining between them. The CDR3 consists of 13 residues. CDR3 residues: CSVGGAHNQPQHF. The CDR3 DNA reads as TGCAGCGTTGGAGGGGCGCACAATCAGCCCCAGCATTTT.

Ten or more counts support this clone. This chain links TRBV29-1 with TRBJ1-1, with 7 bases aligning to TRBD1. V trimming: 4 bases; J trimming: 0 bases; junction bases outside the gene matches: 2. The CDR3 contains 13 residues. CDR1 and CDR2 from the germline V gene are SQVTM and ANQGSEA. The CDR3 DNA sequence: TGCAGCGTTGTAAGGGGGCTGAACACTGAAGCTTTCTTT. Its protein product is CSVVRGLNTEAFF.